This entry is about one T cell receptor beta chain. No antigen is known for it. Other nucleotide sequences from this sample produce the same CDR3. Those who donated were healthy bone marrow donors. Donors likely had unrecorded immune exposures despite being nominally healthy when sampled. CDR1 is SGHVS and CDR2 is FQNEAQ in the germline V gene. The CDR3 runs to 14 residues. Between the trimmed V and J ends, which lost 3 bases and 5 bases, there was a span of 13 bases. The sample originates from a study of cytomegalovirus exposure and HLA in healthy donors. Study-wide points: The likely origin of a cluster of highly shared sequence variants was a sequencing artifact.

A multiplex PCR was run with 60 Vbeta primers and 13 Jbeta primers. Here immunoSEQ multiplex PCR was the method, and the copy in TCRdb shows in-frame clones only, minus some. Of roughly 100,000 clones detected, more than 60% appear once; the ten largest clones hold over 7%. The source is a middle-aged woman in good health and CMV-seropositive. Sequencing used PBMCs. The J gene is TRBJ1-1, the V gene TRBV7-8, with D unresolved. The CDR3 sequence: CASSFTQGGTEAFF. The CDR3 DNA follows: TGTGCCAGCAGCTTCACACAAGGAGGGACTGAAGCTTTCTTT. The variable domain in full, with the rest retrieved from reference TRBV7-8 and TRBJ1-1, is GAGVSQSPRYKVAKRGQDVALRCDPISGHVSLFWYQQALGQGPEFLTYFQNEAQLDKSGLPSDRFFAERPEGSVSTLKIQRTQQEDSAVYLCASSFTQGGTEAFFGQGTRLTVV.